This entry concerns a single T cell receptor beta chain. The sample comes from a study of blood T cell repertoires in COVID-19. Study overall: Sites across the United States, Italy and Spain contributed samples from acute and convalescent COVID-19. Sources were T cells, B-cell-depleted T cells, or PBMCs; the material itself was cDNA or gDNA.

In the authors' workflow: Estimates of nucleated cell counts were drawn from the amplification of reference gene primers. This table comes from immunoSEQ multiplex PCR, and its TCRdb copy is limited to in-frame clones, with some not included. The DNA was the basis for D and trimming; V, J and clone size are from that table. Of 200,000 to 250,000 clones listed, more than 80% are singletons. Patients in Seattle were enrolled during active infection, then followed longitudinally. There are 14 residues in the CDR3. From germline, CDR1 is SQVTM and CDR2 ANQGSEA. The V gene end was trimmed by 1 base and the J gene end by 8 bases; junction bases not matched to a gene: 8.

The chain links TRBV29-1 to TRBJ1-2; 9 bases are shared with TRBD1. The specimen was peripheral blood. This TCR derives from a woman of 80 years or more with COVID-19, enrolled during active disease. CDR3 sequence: CSVEGDRGVRGYTF. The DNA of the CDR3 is TGCAGCGTTGAAGGAGACAGGGGGGTTCGGGGCTACACCTTC.